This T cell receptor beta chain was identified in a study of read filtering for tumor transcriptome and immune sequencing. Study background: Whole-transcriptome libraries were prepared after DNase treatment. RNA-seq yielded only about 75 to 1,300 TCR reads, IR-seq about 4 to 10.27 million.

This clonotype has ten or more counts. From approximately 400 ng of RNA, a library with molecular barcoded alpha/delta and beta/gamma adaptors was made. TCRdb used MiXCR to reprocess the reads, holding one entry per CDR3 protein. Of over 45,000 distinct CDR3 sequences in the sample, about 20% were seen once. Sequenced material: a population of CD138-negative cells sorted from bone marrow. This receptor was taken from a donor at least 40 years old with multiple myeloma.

CDR3 in DNA: TGCGCCAGCAGCTTGGGGATATACCAGGGTGAAGGTGAAAAACTGTTTTTT. It codes for CASSLGIYQGEGEKLFF. J is TRBJ1-4 and V is TRBV5-1, with D perhaps TRBD1 (5 bases). This CDR3 spans 17 amino acids. The germline V gene has CDR1 SGHRS and CDR2 YFSETQ. V was cut by 0 bases and J by 7 bases, with 19 bases left in between. The full variable domain, in which reference TRBV5-1 and TRBJ1-4 provide the parts outside the CDR3, is KAGVTQTPRYLIKTRGQQVTLSCSPISGHRSVSWYQQTPGQGLQFLFEYFSETQRNKGNFPGRFSGRQFSNSRSEMNVSTLELGDSALYLCASSLGIYQGEGEKLFFGSGTQLSVL.